The TCR beta chain under discussion was sequenced for a study of blood T cell repertoires in COVID-19. Using immunoSEQ multiplex PCR, the repertoire was profiled, and TCRdb retains in-frame clones only, with some absent. The sample records 110,000 to 150,000 clones, around four fifths being singletons. This clonotype was obtained from a woman in her thirties or forties who had recovered from COVID-19. Sequenced sample: PBMCs or T cells enriched from blood (not recorded which).

CDR3 bases: TGTGCCAGCAGCTTGATTCTGAAGGGAGGGACCTACAATGAGCAGTTCTTC. Translating it yields CASSLILKGGTYNEQFF. The chain joins TRBV5-6 to TRBJ2-1, with TRBD2 matching 7 bases. The CDR3 sequence is 17 residues long. The trim removed 1 base at V and 2 bases at J, leaving 9 bases unmatched. The germline V gene has CDR1 SGHDT and CDR2 YYEEEE.